This TCR beta chain was captured in a study of immune evolution from preneoplasia to lung adenocarcinoma. Study-wide results and caveats: Later-stage lesions seemingly showed higher T cell density and diversity than normal lung. KRAS-mutant nodules had the highest T cell clonality.

With regard to this clone: Its target is not known.

TCRdb keeps only in-frame clones here, not all; method: immunoSEQ multiplex PCR. Of over 3,000 clones in the sample, 60% to 85% were seen once. V was trimmed by 4 bases and J by 4 bases, leaving 17 bases between them. The CDR3 spans 16 residues. Germline CDR1 reads MNHEY; CDR2 reads SVGAGI. The chain joins TRBV6-5 to TRBJ1-3; D is perhaps TRBD1 (6 bases). The sequence was obtained from a person aged 60-80 years with lung adenocarcinoma. Sequencing was carried out using FFPE lung adenocarcinoma in situ tissue. CDR3 residues: CASSSPGEGGGNTIYF. In DNA form, the CDR3 reads TGTGCCAGCAGTTCCCCCGGAGAGGGGGGAGGAAACACCATATATTTT.